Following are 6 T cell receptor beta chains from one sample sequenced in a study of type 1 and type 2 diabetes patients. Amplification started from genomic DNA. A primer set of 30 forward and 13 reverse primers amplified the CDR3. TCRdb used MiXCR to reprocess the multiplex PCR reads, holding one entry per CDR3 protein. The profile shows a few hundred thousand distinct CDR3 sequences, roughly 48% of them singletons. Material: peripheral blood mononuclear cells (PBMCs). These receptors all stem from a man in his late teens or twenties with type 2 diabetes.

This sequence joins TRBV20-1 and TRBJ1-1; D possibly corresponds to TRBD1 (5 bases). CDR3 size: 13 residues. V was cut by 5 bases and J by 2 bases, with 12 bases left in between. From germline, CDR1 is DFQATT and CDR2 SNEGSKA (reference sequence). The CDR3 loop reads CSAVTVINTEAFF. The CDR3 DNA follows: TGCAGTGCTGTGACAGTTATAAACACTGAAGCTTTCTTT.

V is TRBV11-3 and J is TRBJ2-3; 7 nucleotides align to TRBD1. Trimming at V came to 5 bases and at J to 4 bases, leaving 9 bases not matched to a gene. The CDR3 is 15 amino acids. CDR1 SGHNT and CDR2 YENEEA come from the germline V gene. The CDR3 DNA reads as TGTGCCAGCAGCCCTCGACAGGGCAGTCCAGATACGCAGTATTTT. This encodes CASSPRQGSPDTQYF.

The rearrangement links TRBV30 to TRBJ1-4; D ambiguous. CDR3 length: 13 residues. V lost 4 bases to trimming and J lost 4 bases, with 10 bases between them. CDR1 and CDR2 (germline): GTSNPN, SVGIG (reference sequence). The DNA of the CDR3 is TGTGCCTGGACAAAGAGTCTTAATGAAAAACTGTTTTTT. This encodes CAWTKSLNEKLFF.

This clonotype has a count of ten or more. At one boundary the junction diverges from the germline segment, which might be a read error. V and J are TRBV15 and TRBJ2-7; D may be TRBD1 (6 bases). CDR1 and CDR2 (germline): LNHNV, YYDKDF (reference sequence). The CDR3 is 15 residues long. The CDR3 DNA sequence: TGTGCCACCAGCCGAGAGACAAGTGGGGGCAGCGAGCAGTACTTC. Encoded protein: CATSRETSGGSEQYF.

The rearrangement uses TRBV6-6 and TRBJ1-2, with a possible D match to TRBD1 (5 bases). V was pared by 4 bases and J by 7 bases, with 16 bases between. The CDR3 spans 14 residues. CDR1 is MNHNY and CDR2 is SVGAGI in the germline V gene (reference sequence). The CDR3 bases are TGTGCCAGCAGTTTAGTAGCAGGCGGGGGTGGCTACACCTTC. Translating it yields CASSLVAGGGGYTF.

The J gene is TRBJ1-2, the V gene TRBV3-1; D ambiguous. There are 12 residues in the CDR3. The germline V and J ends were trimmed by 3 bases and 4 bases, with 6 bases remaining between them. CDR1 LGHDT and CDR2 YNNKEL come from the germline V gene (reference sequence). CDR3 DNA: TGTGCCAGCAGCCAGCTTTCCTATGGCTACACCTTC. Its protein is CASSQLSYGYTF.